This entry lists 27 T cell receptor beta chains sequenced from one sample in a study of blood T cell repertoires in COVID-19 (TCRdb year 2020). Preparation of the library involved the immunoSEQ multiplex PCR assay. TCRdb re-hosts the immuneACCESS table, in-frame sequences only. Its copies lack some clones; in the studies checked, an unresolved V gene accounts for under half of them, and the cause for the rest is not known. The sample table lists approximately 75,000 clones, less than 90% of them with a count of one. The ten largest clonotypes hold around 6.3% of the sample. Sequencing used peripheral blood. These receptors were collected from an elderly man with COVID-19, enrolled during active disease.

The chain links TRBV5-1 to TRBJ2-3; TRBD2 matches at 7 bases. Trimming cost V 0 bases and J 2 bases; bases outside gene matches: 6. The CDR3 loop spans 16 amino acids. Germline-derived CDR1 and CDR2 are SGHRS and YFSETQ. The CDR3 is CASSLEGGLYTDTQYF. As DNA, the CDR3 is TGCGCCAGCAGCTTGGAGGGAGGGCTTTACACAGATACGCAGTATTTT.

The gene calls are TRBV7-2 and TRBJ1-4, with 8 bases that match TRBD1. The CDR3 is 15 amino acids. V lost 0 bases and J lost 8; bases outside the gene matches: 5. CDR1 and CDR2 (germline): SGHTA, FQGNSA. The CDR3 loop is CASSLANRGGEKLFF. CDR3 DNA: TGTGCCAGCAGCTTAGCTAACAGGGGGGGCGAAAAACTGTTTTTT.

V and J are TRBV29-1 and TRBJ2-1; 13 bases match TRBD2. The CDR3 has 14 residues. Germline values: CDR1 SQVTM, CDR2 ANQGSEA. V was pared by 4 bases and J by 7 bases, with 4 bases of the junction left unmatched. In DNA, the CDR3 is TGCAGCGTTGCCGGGACTAGCGGGGCTAATGAGCAGTTCTTC. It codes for CSVAGTSGANEQFF.

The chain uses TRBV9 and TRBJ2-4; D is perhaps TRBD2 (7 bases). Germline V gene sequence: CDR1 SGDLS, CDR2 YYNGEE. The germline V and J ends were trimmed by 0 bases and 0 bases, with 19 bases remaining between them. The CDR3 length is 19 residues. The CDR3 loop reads CASSVDFGGTRIAKNIQYF. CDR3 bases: TGTGCCAGCAGCGTAGATTTCGGGGGGACAAGGATAGCCAAAAACATTCAGTACTTC.

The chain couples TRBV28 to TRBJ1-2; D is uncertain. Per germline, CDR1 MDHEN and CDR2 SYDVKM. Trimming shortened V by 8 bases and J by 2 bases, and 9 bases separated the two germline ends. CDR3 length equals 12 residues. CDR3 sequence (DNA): TGTGCCAGCGCACAATACAACTATGGCTACACCTTC. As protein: CASAQYNYGYTF.

CDR3 sequence (DNA): TGTGCCATCAGTCGACAGGGGACGGCCTACGAGCAGTACTTC. This translates into CAISRQGTAYEQYF. The chain carries TRBV10-3 and TRBJ2-7; 8 nucleotides align to TRBD1. The CDR3 loop spans 14 amino acids. V gave up 5 bases and J gave up 2 bases; unmatched junction bases: 5. Germline V gene lookup returns CDR1 ENHRY and CDR2 SYGVKD.

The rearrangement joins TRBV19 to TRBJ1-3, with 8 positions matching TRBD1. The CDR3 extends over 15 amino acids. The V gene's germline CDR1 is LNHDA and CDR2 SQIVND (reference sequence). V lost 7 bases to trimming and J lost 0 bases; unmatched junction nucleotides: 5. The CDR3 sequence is CASIDRGSSGNTIYF. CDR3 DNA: TGTGCCAGTATCGACAGGGGATCCTCTGGAAACACCATATATTTT.

The CDR3 sequence: CASSQTGGNSPLHF. The DNA of the CDR3 is TGTGCCAGCAGCCAAACAGGGGGAAATTCACCCCTCCACTTT. The chain combines TRBV9 with TRBJ1-6; 8 positions match TRBD1. CDR1 and CDR2 from the germline V gene are SGDLS and YYNGEE. The CDR3 contains 14 residues. J was trimmed by 7 bases and V by 4 bases; bases with no gene match: 4.

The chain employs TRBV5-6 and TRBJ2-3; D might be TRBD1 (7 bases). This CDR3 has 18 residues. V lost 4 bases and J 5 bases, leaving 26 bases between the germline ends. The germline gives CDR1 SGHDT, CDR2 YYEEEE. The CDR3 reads CASSRGIHRGLGGDTQYF. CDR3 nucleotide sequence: TGTGCCAGCAGCCGCGGGATACACAGGGGTCTCGGGGGAGATACGCAGTATTTT.

CDR3 nucleotide sequence: TGTGCCAGCAGTGAACTTCTAGCGGGGGAGCAGTACTTC. Encoded protein: CASSELLAGEQYF. The chain recombines TRBV6-1 with TRBJ2-7; 9 bases are shared with TRBD2. The CDR3 extends over 13 amino acids. J lost 7 bases, V lost 2 bases, and 3 bases had no gene match. The germline V gene has CDR1 MNHNS and CDR2 SASEGT.

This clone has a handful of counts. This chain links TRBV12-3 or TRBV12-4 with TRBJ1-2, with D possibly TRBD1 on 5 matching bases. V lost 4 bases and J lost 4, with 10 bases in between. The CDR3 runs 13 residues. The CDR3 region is CASSYRGVYGYTF. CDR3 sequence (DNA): TGTGCCAGCAGTTACCGGGGGGTCTATGGCTACACCTTC.

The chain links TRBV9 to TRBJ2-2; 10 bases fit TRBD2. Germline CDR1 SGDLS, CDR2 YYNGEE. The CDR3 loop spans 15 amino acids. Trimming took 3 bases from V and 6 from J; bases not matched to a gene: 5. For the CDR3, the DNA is TGTGCCAGCAGCGACCAGCGGGGGGGCTCCGGGGAGCTGTTTTTT. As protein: CASSDQRGGSGELFF.

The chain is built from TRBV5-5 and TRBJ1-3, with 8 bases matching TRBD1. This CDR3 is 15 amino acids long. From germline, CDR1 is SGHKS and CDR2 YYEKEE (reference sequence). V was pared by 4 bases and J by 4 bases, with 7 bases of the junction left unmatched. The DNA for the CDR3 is TGTGCCAGCAGCGCAGGACAGGGAGGAGGAAACACCATATATTTT. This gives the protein CASSAGQGGGNTIYF.

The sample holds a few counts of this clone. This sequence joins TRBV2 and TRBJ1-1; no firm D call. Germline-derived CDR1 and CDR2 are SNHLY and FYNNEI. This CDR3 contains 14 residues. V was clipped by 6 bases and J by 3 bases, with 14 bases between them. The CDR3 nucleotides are TGTGCCAGCAGCCGTAGACTCGTGGACACTGAAGCTTTCTTT. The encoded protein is CASSRRLVDTEAFF.

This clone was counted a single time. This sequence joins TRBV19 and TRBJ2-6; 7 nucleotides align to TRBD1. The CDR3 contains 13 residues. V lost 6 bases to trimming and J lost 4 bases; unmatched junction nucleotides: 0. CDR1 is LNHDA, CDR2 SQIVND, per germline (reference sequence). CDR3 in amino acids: CASRQGGANVLTF. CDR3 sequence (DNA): TGTGCCAGTAGACAGGGGGGGGCCAACGTCCTGACTTTC. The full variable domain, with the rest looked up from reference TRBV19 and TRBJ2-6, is DGGITQSPKYLFRKEGQNVTLSCEQNLNHDAMYWYRQDPGQGLRLIYYSQIVNDFQKGDIAEGYSVSREKKESFPLTVTSAQKNPTAFYLCASRQGGANVLTFGAGSRLTVL.

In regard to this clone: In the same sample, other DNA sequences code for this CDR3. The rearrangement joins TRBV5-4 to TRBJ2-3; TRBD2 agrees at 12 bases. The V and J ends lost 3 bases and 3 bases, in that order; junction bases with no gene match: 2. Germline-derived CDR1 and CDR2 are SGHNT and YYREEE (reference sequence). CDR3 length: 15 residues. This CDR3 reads CASSSTSGGTDTQYF. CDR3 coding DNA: TGTGCCAGCAGCTCGACTAGCGGGGGAACAGATACGCAGTATTTT.

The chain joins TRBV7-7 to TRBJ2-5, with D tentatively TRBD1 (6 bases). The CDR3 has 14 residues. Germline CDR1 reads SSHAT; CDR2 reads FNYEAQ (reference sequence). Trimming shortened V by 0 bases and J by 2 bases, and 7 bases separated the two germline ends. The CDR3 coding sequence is TGTGCCAGCAGCTTAGCGGGGGCTCAAGAGACCCAGTACTTC. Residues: CASSLAGAQETQYF. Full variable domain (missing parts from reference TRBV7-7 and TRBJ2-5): GAGVSQSPRYKVTKRGQDVTLRCDPISSHATLYWYQQALGQGPEFLTYFNYEAQPDKSGLPSDRFSAERPEGSISTLTIQRTEQRDSAMYRCASSLAGAQETQYFGPGTRLLVL.

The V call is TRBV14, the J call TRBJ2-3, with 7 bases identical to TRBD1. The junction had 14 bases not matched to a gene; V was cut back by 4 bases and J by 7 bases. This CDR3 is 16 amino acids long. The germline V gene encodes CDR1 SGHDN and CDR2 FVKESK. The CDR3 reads CASSRRQGTTSNTQYF. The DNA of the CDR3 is TGTGCCAGCAGCCGCCGACAGGGCACTACATCAAATACGCAGTATTTT.

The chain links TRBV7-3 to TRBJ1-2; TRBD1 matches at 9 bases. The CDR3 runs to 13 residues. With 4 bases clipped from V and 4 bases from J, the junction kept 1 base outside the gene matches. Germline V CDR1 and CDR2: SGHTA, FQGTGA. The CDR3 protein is CASSSGQGYGYTF. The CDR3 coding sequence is TGTGCCAGCAGCTCGGGACAGGGCTATGGCTACACCTTC.

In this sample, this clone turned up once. The DNA of the CDR3 is TGTGCTAGTGGTTTGGTACACTTTTCGGGGGAGACCCAGTACTTC. It yields the protein CASGLVHFSGETQYF. V is TRBV12-5 and J is TRBJ2-5; a weak D match, TRBD2 (5 bases). The germline gives CDR1 LGHNT, CDR2 FRNRAP. This CDR3 contains 15 residues. V shed 0 bases and J shed 5 bases, with 13 bases lying between them.

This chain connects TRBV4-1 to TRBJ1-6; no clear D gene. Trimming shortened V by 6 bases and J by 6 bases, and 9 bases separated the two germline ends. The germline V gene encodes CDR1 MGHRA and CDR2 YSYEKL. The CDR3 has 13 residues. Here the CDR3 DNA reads TGCGCCAGCAGTCCCGGCGGTAATTCACCCCTCCACTTT. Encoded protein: CASSPGGNSPLHF.

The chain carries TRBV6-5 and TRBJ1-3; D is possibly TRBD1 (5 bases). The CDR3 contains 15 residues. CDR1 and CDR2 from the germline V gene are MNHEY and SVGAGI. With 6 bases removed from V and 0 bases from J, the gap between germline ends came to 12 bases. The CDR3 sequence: CASSPGLNSGNTIYF. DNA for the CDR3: TGTGCCAGCAGCCCGGGACTGAACTCTGGAAACACCATATATTTT.

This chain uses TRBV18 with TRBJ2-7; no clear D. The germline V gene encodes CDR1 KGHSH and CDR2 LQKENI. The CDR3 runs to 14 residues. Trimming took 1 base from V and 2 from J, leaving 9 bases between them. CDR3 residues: CASSPHDIPYEQYF. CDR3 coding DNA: TGTGCCAGCTCACCACATGACATTCCCTACGAGCAGTACTTC.

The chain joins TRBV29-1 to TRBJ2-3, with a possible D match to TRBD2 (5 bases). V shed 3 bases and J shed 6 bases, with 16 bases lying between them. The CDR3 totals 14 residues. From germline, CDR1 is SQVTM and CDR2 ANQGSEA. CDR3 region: CSVDLGLSDDTQYF. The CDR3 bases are TGCAGCGTTGATTTAGGACTGAGTGACGATACGCAGTATTTT.

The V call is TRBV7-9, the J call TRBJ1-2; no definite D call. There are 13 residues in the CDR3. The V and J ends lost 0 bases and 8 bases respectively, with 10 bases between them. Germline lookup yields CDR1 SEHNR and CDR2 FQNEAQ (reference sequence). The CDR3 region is CASSLATVLGYTF. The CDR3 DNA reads TGTGCCAGCAGCTTAGCCACAGTCTTAGGCTACACCTTC.

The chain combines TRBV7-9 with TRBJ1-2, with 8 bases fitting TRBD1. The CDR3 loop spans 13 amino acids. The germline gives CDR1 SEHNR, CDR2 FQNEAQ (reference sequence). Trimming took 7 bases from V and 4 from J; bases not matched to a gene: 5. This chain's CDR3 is CASTRDRLYGYTF. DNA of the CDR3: TGTGCCAGCACCCGGGACAGGCTCTATGGCTACACCTTC.

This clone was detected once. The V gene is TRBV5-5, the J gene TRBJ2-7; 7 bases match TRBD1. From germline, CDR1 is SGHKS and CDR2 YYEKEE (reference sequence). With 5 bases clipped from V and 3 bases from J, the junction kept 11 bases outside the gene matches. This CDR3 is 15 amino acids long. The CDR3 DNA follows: TGTGCCAGCAGGCCTACAGGACAGGTGTACTACGAGCAGTACTTC. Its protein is CASRPTGQVYYEQYF.